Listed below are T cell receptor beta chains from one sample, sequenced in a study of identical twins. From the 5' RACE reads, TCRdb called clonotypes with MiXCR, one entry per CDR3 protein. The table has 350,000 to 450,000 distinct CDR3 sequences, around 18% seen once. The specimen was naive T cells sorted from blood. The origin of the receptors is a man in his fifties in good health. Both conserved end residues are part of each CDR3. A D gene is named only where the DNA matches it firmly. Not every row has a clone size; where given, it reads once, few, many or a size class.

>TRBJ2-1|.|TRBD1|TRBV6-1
TGTGCCAGCAGAATCAACCGGGACAGGGTATACAATGAGCAGTTCTTC
CASRINRDRVYNEQFF
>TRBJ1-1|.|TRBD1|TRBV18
TGTGCCAGCTCACCTTCGACAGGGGGCATTGGCACTGAAGCTTTCTTT
CASSPSTGGIGTEAFF
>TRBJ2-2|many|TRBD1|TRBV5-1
TGCGCCAGCAGCTCGGGACAGGCCCAGAACACCGGGGAGCTGTTTTTT
CASSSGQAQNTGELFF
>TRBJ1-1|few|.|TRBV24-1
TGTGCCACCAGTGCGGGGATAGGCACTGAAGCTTTCTTT
CATSAGIGTEAFF
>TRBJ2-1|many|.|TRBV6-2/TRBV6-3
TGTGCCAGCAGTTACCCAGGCAACAATGAGCAGTTCTTC
CASSYPGNNEQFF
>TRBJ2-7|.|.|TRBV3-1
TGTGCCAGCAGCCAGTTCCAGGGCTACGAGCAGTACTTC
CASSQFQGYEQYF
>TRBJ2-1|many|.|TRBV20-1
TGCAGTGCTCCAGGCGGAGCAAGTTACAATGAGCAGTTCTTC
CSAPGGASYNEQFF
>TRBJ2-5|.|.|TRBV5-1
TGCGCCAGCAGCTTCACAGGGTTTGGAGAGACCCAGTACTTC
CASSFTGFGETQYF
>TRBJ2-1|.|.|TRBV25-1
TGTGCCAGCAGTGACCCCGGACAGGGGACTAGCGCCATGGACAATGAGCAGTTCTTC
CASSDPGQGTSAMDNEQFF
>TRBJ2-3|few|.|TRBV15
TGTGCCACCAGCAGAGGACTCCAAGATACGCAGTATTTT
CATSRGLQDTQYF
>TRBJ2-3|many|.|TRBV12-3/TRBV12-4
TGTGCCAGCGGCCGGGACGGCTCCACAGATACGCAGTATTTT
CASGRDGSTDTQYF
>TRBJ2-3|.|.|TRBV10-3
TGTGCCATCAGCGACAAGGGGGGAGATACGCAGTATTTT
CAISDKGGDTQYF
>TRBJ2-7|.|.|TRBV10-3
TGTGCCATCAGTGAGTCAGGGTACGGGGTCGAGCACTACTTC
CAISESGYGVEHYF
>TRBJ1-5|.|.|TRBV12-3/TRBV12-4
TGTGCCAGCAGTCTAGACAGGCCTCCAGAGCCCCAGCATTTT
CASSLDRPPEPQHF
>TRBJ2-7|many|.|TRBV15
TGTGCCACCAGCAGACGGAGGGGACCCTCCTACGAGCAGTACTTC
CATSRRRGPSYEQYF
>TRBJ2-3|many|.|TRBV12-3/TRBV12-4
TGTGCCAGCAGCCCGGGGCTGAGCGTTGTGACAGATACGCAGTATTTT
CASSPGLSVVTDTQYF
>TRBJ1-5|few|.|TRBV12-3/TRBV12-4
TGTGCCAGCAGTAAAGACAGTAGCAATCAGCCCCAGCATTTT
CASSKDSSNQPQHF
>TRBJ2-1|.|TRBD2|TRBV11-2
TGTGCCAGCAGCTCAAGCGGGAGGTACCGCTCCTACAATGAGCAGTTCTTC
CASSSSGRYRSYNEQFF
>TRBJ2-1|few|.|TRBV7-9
TGTGCCAGCAGCCCGCCACGGCCTTACAATGAGCAGTTCTTC
CASSPPRPYNEQFF
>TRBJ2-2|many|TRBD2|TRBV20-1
TGCAGTGCTAGAGACCTGACTAGCTCCTTTGGGCTGTTTTTT
CSARDLTSSFGLFF
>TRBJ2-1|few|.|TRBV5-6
TGTGCCAGCAGCCCAGGACTAAACAATGAGCAGTTCTTC
CASSPGLNNEQFF
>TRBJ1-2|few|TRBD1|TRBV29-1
TGCAGCGTTGAAGGGGACAGGGGTTTCTATGGCTACACCTTC
CSVEGDRGFYGYTF
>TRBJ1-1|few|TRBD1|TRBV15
TGTGCCACCAGCAGAGATAGACAGGGCGAAGCTTTCTTT
CATSRDRQGEAFF
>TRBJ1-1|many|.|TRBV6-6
TGTGCCAGCAGTCTGAGCAGGATGGCTTTCTTT
CASSLSRMAFF
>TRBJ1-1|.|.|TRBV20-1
TGCAGTGCTAGAGACAGGATGAACACTGAAGCTTTCTTT
CSARDRMNTEAFF
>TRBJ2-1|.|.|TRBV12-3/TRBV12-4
TGTGCCAGCACCCTTGGGCTGGCTGGATACAATGAGCAGTTCTTC
CASTLGLAGYNEQFF
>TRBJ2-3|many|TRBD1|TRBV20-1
TGCAGTGCTAGCCGGACAGGGTGGACAGATACGCAGTATTTT
CSASRTGWTDTQYF
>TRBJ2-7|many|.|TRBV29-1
TGCAGCGTTGAAACGACAGGAGAGATCTCCTACGAGCAGTACTTC
CSVETTGEISYEQYF
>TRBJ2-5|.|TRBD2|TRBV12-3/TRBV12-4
TGTGCCAGCAGTTCAAAGGCTGCTAGCGGACCCAATAGGGACCAGTACTTC
CASSSKAASGPNRDQYF
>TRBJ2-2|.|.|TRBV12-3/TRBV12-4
TGTGCCAGCAGAGGGATTCAACTGGGGCTGTTTTTT
CASRGIQLGLFF
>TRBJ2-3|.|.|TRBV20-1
TGCAGTCCAATGACCTGGCACACAGATACGCAGTATTTT
CSPMTWHTDTQYF
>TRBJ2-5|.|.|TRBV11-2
TGTGCCAGCACCTTATTCAGGGGTGGAGAGACCCAGTACTTC
CASTLFRGGETQYF
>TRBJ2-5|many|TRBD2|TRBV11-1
TGTGCCAGCAACCCACCCTGGACTAGCGGGACACTACCAGAGACCCAGTACTTC
CASNPPWTSGTLPETQYF
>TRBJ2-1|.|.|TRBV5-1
TGCGCCAGCAGCTTGGCCAACGGATTCAATGAGCAGTTCTTC
CASSLANGFNEQFF
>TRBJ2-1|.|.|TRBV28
TGTGCCAGCAGTTTATATCGTAAGATAAATGAGCAGTTCTTC
CASSLYRKINEQFF
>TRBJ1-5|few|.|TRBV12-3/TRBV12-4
TGTGCCAGCAGTTTAGAGGGGCGGGGGAATCAGCCCCAGCATTTT
CASSLEGRGNQPQHF
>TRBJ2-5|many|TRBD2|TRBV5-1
TGCGCCAGCAGCTTGGCCGGGACTAGTGTAGAGACCCAGTACTTC
CASSLAGTSVETQYF
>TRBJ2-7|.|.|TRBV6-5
TGTGCCAGCAGTTACTCAAGGGGACGTCCCTACGAGCAGTACTTC
CASSYSRGRPYEQYF
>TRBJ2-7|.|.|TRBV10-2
TGCGCCAGCAGTTTAGCGGTCGAGCAGTACTTC
CASSLAVEQYF
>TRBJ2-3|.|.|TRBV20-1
TGCAGTGCTAGAGAACAGGGAGGTACAGATACGCAGTATTTT
CSAREQGGTDTQYF
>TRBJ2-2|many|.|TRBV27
TGTGCCAGCAGTTTACTGGGGGGGCAGGCCGGGGAGCTGTTTTTT
CASSLLGGQAGELFF